A selection of T cell receptor beta chains follows, all from one sample in a study of T cell repertoires in cytomegalovirus infection. A single record per CDR3 protein comes from TCRdb applying MiXCR to the reads. Of about 63,000 distinct CDR3 sequences listed, around 20% were seen once; the top ten hold roughly 73%. Antigens for these TCRs are unknown. Sequencing was performed on CD8+ T cells from cultured PBMCs, taken from culture after CMV antigen stimulation. The receptors originated from a human donor in good health (CMV status not recorded). Some clones in this sample may be carry-over from other donors' samples. CDR3s leave out the opening cysteine and the closing phenylalanine or tryptophan.

TRBJ2-1 | TRBV10-3 | AISDSGTRGSDEQF
TRBJ2-7 | TRBV7-6 | ASSSERSFYEQY
TRBJ1-1 | TRBV6-2/TRBV6-3 | ASSYSRQGAGKFTEAF
TRBJ2-7 | TRBV29-1 | SVVEYSESSYEQY
TRBJ2-3 | TRBV4-1 | ASSQENVDTQY
TRBJ1-3 | TRBV7-2 | ASSQGITGNTIY
TRBJ2-7 | TRBV7-2 | ASSLGGVPTYEQY
TRBJ1-2 | TRBV6-1 | ASSTGTGEGAGINYGYT
TRBJ2-5 | TRBV27 | ASGLGRLPETQY
TRBJ1-1 | TRBV11-3 | ASSSHYGTEAF
TRBJ1-2 | TRBV7-9 | ASSIGTGPLLAGYT
TRBJ1-2 | TRBV7-9 | ASSLGDSANYGYT
TRBJ1-2 | TRBV7-9 | ASSHLGTGNYGYT